Following are 29 T cell receptor beta chains from one sample sequenced in a study of siplizumab effects on memory and regulatory T cells. Using immunoSEQ multiplex PCR, the repertoire was profiled, and TCRdb retains in-frame clones only, with some absent. Of 85,000 to 130,000 clones in the sample, 85% to 95% were seen once. The sequenced sample consisted of Tregs sorted from blood. All receptors derive from a human donor in good health.

V and J are TRBV27 and TRBJ1-5, with D perhaps matching TRBD1 (5 bases). V shed 2 bases and J shed 4 bases, with 15 bases lying between them. There are 16 residues in the CDR3. Germline V gives CDR1 MNHEY, CDR2 SMNVEV (reference sequence). CDR3 residues: CASSLGRGGWNQPQHF. In DNA, the CDR3 is TGTGCCAGCAGTTTAGGTCGTGGGGGTTGGAATCAGCCCCAGCATTTT.

This clone came up once. This chain uses TRBV30 with TRBJ2-1; D perhaps matches TRBD2 (6 bases). V was shortened by 4 bases and J by 6 bases, with 13 bases between the two germline ends. Germline CDR1 reads GTSNPN; CDR2 reads SVGIG (reference sequence). This CDR3 region has 13 residues. DNA for the CDR3: TGTGCCTGGAAACGGGGGACGGGCAATGAGCAGTTCTTC. This translates into CAWKRGTGNEQFF.

The rearrangement links TRBV11-2 to TRBJ2-2; perhaps TRBD2 as D (5 bases). This CDR3 is 12 amino acids long. Deletions cut 5 bases from V and 10 bases from J, with 11 bases between. Per germline, CDR1 SGHAT and CDR2 FQNNGV. The CDR3 DNA reads as TGTGCCAGCAGCCGAACTAGGGTGGAGCTGTTTTTT. This gives the protein CASSRTRVELFF.

The genes are TRBV7-3 and TRBJ2-3; 8 bases map to TRBD2. After removal of 2 bases from V and 6 bases from J, the junction contained 13 bases not matched to a gene. The germline gives CDR1 SGHTA, CDR2 FQGTGA. This CDR3 is 17 amino acids long. CDR3 sequence reads: CASSLLTSGSPSDTQYF. The CDR3 nucleotides read TGTGCCAGCAGCTTACTGACCAGCGGGAGTCCCTCCGATACGCAGTATTTT.

This chain joins TRBV6-5 and TRBJ2-2; no clear D gene. CDR3 length equals 13 residues. Trimming stripped 2 bases from V and 3 bases from J, with 4 bases between. Germline V lookup: CDR1 MNHEY, CDR2 SVGAGI. CDR3 DNA: TGTGCCAGCAGTTACGGACACACCGGGGAGCTGTTTTTT. Encoded protein: CASSYGHTGELFF.

This chain uses TRBV20-1 with TRBJ2-1, with D possibly matching TRBD2 (6 bases). V lost 5 bases to trimming and J lost 12 bases, with 14 bases between them. Germline values: CDR1 DFQATT, CDR2 SNEGSKA (reference sequence). This CDR3 contains 11 residues. CDR3 nucleotides: TGCAGTGCTGGGGGGACCAACCCGCAGTTCTTC. Translating gives CSAGGTNPQFF.

The table lists this clone with a count of one. This sequence joins TRBV11-3 and TRBJ2-1, with D perhaps matching TRBD1 (6 bases). The CDR3 runs 15 residues. Trimming removed 2 bases at V and 6 bases at J, with 14 bases between. Germline loops: CDR1 SGHNT, CDR2 YENEEA. CDR3 loop: CASSLQGLNFNEQFF. In DNA, the CDR3 is TGTGCCAGCAGCTTACAGGGGCTAAACTTCAATGAGCAGTTCTTC.

The rearrangement uses TRBV19 and TRBJ2-3; 10 bases are a match to TRBD2. The V and J ends lost 6 bases and 6 bases, in that order; junction bases with no gene match: 12. CDR1 is LNHDA, CDR2 SQIVND, per germline (reference sequence). The length of the CDR3 is 16 residues. The CDR3 DNA sequence: TGTGCCAGTAGGGAGTTTCCGACTAGCGGGTTGGATACGCAGTATTTT. It translates to CASREFPTSGLDTQYF. Full variable domain (missing parts from reference TRBV19 and TRBJ2-3): DGGITQSPKYLFRKEGQNVTLSCEQNLNHDAMYWYRQDPGQGLRLIYYSQIVNDFQKGDIAEGYSVSREKKESFPLTVTSAQKNPTAFYLCASREFPTSGLDTQYFGPGTRLTVL.

V gene TRBV29-1 combines with J gene TRBJ1-2; D perhaps matches TRBD1 (5 bases). V shed 5 bases and J shed 4 bases, with 11 bases lying between them. Germline V gives CDR1 SQVTM, CDR2 ANQGSEA. The CDR3 is made up of 12 amino acids. The DNA for the CDR3 is TGCAGCGTTAACAGGCGGAGCTATGGCTACACCTTC. This codes for CSVNRRSYGYTF.

The chain employs TRBV27 and TRBJ2-7; 8 bases agree with TRBD1. Trimming at V came to 5 bases and at J to 3 bases, leaving 12 bases not matched to a gene. CDR1 is MNHEY and CDR2 is SMNVEV in the germline V gene (reference sequence). The CDR3 runs to 16 residues. The CDR3 nucleotides are TGTGCCAGCAGTCACGCTCGGACAGGGCGTATCTACGAGCAGTACTTC. As protein: CASSHARTGRIYEQYF.

This clone showed up many times. The chain is built from TRBV30 and TRBJ1-4; tentatively, D is TRBD1 (5 bases). With 0 bases removed from V and 4 bases from J, the gap between germline ends came to 15 bases. The germline V gene encodes CDR1 GTSNPN and CDR2 SVGIG (reference sequence). The CDR3 has 16 amino acids. CDR3 sequence: CAWSVLGTWGNEKLFF. CDR3 sequence (DNA): TGTGCCTGGAGTGTACTAGGGACCTGGGGTAATGAAAAACTGTTTTTT. Full variable domain (remainder filled in from reference TRBV30 and TRBJ1-4): SQTIHQWPATLVQPVGSPLSLECTVEGTSNPNLYWYRQAAGRGLQLLFYSVGIGQISSEVPQNLSASRPQDRQFILSSKKLLLSDSGFYLCAWSVLGTWGNEKLFFGSGTQLSVL.

This clone has a single count. The J gene is TRBJ2-4, the V gene TRBV18; 8 nucleotides align to TRBD1. Germline V lookup: CDR1 KGHSH, CDR2 LQKENI. The V and J ends lost 5 bases and 0 bases, in that order; junction bases with no gene match: 12. The CDR3 loop spans 18 amino acids. Written as DNA, the CDR3 is TGTGCCAGCTCAAAGGACAGGGTGGAGTGGGGAGCCAAAAACATTCAGTACTTC. Its translation: CASSKDRVEWGAKNIQYF.

V and J are TRBV28 and TRBJ2-5; D assignment may be TRBD1 or TRBD2 (6 bases each). Deletions cut 5 bases from V and 1 base from J, with 11 bases between. This CDR3 is built from 14 residues. The germline gives CDR1 MDHEN, CDR2 SYDVKM. The CDR3 bases are TGTGCCAGCAGTATAGGGGGGTTCCAAGAGACCCAGTACTTC. As protein: CASSIGGFQETQYF.

This clone was observed once. The chain has TRBV4-1 and TRBJ2-3; 7 bases are shared with TRBD2. Unmatched junction bases numbered 18, after V lost 1 base and J lost 8 bases. Germline CDR1 and CDR2: MGHRA and YSYEKL. The CDR3 covers 18 residues. This chain's CDR3 is CASSQVFSGTIMWATQYF. As DNA, the CDR3 is TGCGCCAGCAGCCAAGTATTTTCGGGGACTATTATGTGGGCTACGCAGTATTTT.

The J gene is TRBJ1-5, the V gene TRBV19; 8 bases map to TRBD1. Germline CDR1 is LNHDA and CDR2 is SQIVND (reference sequence). The CDR3 covers 17 residues. V lost 4 bases, J lost 6 bases, and 14 bases stayed unmatched. In DNA, the CDR3 is TGTGCCAGTAGTAATCAACCTGACAGGGGCTGGAGTCAGCCCCAGCATTTT. Amino acids: CASSNQPDRGWSQPQHF.

This rearrangement joins TRBV19 to TRBJ2-5; D remains ambiguous. The J call is uncertain, as TRBJ2-7 better fits the DNA end. The CDR3 length is 13 residues. Germline CDR1 and CDR2: LNHDA and SQIVND (reference sequence). This chain's CDR3 is CASSSAETYEQYF. CDR3 bases: TGTGCCAGTAGTAGCGCGGAAACCTACGAGCAGTACTTC.

Concerning this clone: The sample has other DNA sequences that encode this CDR3 too. The V call is TRBV20-1, the J call TRBJ1-5; D call uncertain. V lost 6 bases, J lost 7 bases, and 4 bases lay in between. Germline V gives CDR1 DFQATT, CDR2 SNEGSKA (reference sequence). The CDR3 extends over 9 amino acids. This CDR3 reads CSAGQPQHF. The CDR3 bases are TGCAGTGCGGGACAGCCCCAGCATTTT.

The genes are TRBV7-2 and TRBJ2-1, with 10 bases aligning to TRBD2. The CDR3 spans 14 residues. V was pared by 2 bases and J by 6 bases, with 1 base of the junction left unmatched. Looked up from germline, CDR1 is SGHTA and CDR2 is FQGNSA. The CDR3, as DNA: TGTGCCAGCAGCTTATGGACTAGCGGCAATGAGCAGTTCTTC. It specifies CASSLWTSGNEQFF.

This clone was recorded only once. The rearrangement joins TRBV6-1 to TRBJ2-4; D call uncertain. CDR1 is MNHNS, CDR2 SASEGT, per germline. The CDR3 has 18 amino acids. With 0 bases removed from V and 0 bases from J, the gap between germline ends came to 15 bases. The CDR3: CASSEAWGTTIAKNIQYF. CDR3 coding DNA: TGTGCCAGCAGTGAAGCTTGGGGAACTACGATAGCCAAAAACATTCAGTACTTC.

The chain has TRBV6-6 and TRBJ2-7; no reliable D call. V dropped 6 bases and J dropped 3 bases, with 12 bases sitting between them. The CDR3 has 13 residues. CDR1 and CDR2 (germline): MNHNY, SVGAGI (reference sequence). Written as DNA, the CDR3 is TGTGCCAGCAGCTGGAATAACTTCTACGAGCAGTACTTC. The encoded protein is CASSWNNFYEQYF.

This clone occurred once. The gene calls are TRBV27 and TRBJ2-1; 9 nucleotides line up with TRBD1. CDR1 is MNHEY, CDR2 SMNVEV, per germline (reference sequence). The CDR3 contains 12 residues. The J segment lost 16 bases and the V segment lost 6 bases, leaving 10 bases of the junction unmatched. In DNA form, the CDR3 reads TGTGCCAGCAGCACCACAGGGGGCCGCCACTTCTTC. Translated, it gives CASSTTGGRHFF.

The rearrangement joins TRBV4-1 to TRBJ2-1; 9 nucleotides align to TRBD2. V lost 4 bases, J lost 3 bases, and 7 bases stayed unmatched. The CDR3 is 16 residues long. The germline V gene encodes CDR1 MGHRA and CDR2 YSYEKL. The CDR3 protein is CASSPEKREVYNEQFF. The CDR3 bases are TGCGCCAGCAGCCCAGAAAAGCGGGAGGTCTACAATGAGCAGTTCTTC.

The chain links TRBV18 to TRBJ2-2, with 7 bases aligning to TRBD2. V lost 6 bases and J lost 1; bases outside the gene matches: 5. The CDR3 loop spans 15 amino acids. Germline V gene data show CDR1 as KGHSH and CDR2 as LQKENI. CDR3 protein: CASSPLAGNTGELFF. In nucleotides, the CDR3 is TGTGCCAGCTCTCCTTTAGCGGGGAACACCGGGGAGCTGTTTTTT.

This clone was seen just once. This chain joins TRBV19 and TRBJ2-4, with a tentative D call TRBD1 (6 bases). Per the germline V gene, CDR1 is LNHDA and CDR2 is SQIVND (reference sequence). This CDR3 has 17 residues. V lost 8 bases and J 0 bases, leaving 20 bases between the germline ends. The CDR3 reads CASRPGHNLLAKNIQYF. CDR3 nucleotide sequence: TGTGCCAGTCGGCCGGGACACAACCTATTAGCCAAAAACATTCAGTACTTC.

This clone has just one count. The J gene is TRBJ1-1, the V gene TRBV28; 8 bases are a match to TRBD1. Trimming at V came to 3 bases and at J to 0 bases, leaving 9 bases not matched to a gene. Germline CDR1 is MDHEN and CDR2 is SYDVKM. The CDR3 is 17 residues long. The CDR3 coding sequence is TGTGCCAGCAGTTTCGCGGTCCCACAGGGGGTGAACACTGAAGCTTTCTTT. This sequence encodes CASSFAVPQGVNTEAFF.

The rearrangement uses TRBV6-1 and TRBJ2-1, with 9 bases lining up with TRBD1. Germline assignment: CDR1 MNHNS and CDR2 SASEGT. V gave up 8 bases and J gave up 8 bases; unmatched junction bases: 13. The CDR3 length is 15 residues. CDR3 sequence: CASSMRDRVGYEQFF. In DNA, the CDR3 is TGTGCCAGCTCTATGCGGGACAGGGTAGGATATGAGCAGTTCTTC.

This sequence joins TRBV18 and TRBJ2-1, with D possibly being TRBD2 (6 bases). Trimming left V 6 bases short and J 3 bases short, with 18 bases between. Germline V gene data show CDR1 as KGHSH and CDR2 as LQKENI. CDR3 length equals 16 residues. CDR3 nucleotides: TGTGCCAGCTCCCAAAAGGGACTCCACAACTACAATGAGCAGTTCTTC. This codes for CASSQKGLHNYNEQFF. Based on the CDR3 plus reference TRBV18 and TRBJ2-1, the full variable domain is NAGVMQNPRHLVRRRGQEARLRCSPMKGHSHVYWYRQLPEEGLKFMVYLQKENIIDESGMPKERFSAEFPKEGPSILRIQQVVRGDSAAYFCASSQKGLHNYNEQFFGPGTRLTVL.

The rearrangement uses TRBV5-1 and TRBJ1-3; 7 bases map to TRBD1. Trimming took 0 bases from V and 0 from J; bases not matched to a gene: 3. This CDR3 spans 16 amino acids. Germline V gene data show CDR1 as SGHRS and CDR2 as YFSETQ. CDR3 residues: CASSLGQGISGNTIYF. The CDR3 DNA sequence: TGCGCCAGCAGCTTGGGACAGGGAATCTCTGGAAACACCATATATTTT.

The V call is TRBV30, the J call TRBJ1-6; perhaps TRBD1 as D (6 bases). CDR1 and CDR2 from the germline V gene are GTSNPN and SVGIG (reference sequence). V lost 3 bases and J lost 10, with 19 bases in between. This CDR3 spans 15 amino acids. The CDR3, as DNA: TGTGCCTGGAGACGGATAGGGGGGCTAGGCTCACCCCTCCACTTT. Its protein product is CAWRRIGGLGSPLHF.